This T cell receptor beta chain was identified during a study of identical twins. TCRdb passed the 5' RACE reads through MiXCR, listing each CDR3 protein once. The sample has approximately 230,000 distinct CDR3 sequences, around 15% seen once. Remarks on this clonotype: What it binds is not known.

Study-level results: The conclusions drew on cross-sectional statistical analysis instead of tracking the same donors. Invariant MAIT and iNKT cells may have partly biased zero-insertion analyses.

Per germline, CDR1 SGHRS and CDR2 YFSETQ. The V gene end was trimmed by 4 bases and the J gene end by 2 bases; junction bases not matched to a gene: 7. The CDR3 is made up of 15 amino acids. The rearrangement uses TRBV5-1 and TRBJ2-3, with 7 nucleotides matching TRBD1. The receptor comes from a young woman in good health. Sequences were obtained from memory (CD45RO+) T cells sorted from blood. Here the CDR3 reads CASSPQGWVTDTQYF. CDR3 DNA sequence: TGCGCCAGCAGCCCACAGGGGTGGGTCACAGATACGCAGTATTTT.